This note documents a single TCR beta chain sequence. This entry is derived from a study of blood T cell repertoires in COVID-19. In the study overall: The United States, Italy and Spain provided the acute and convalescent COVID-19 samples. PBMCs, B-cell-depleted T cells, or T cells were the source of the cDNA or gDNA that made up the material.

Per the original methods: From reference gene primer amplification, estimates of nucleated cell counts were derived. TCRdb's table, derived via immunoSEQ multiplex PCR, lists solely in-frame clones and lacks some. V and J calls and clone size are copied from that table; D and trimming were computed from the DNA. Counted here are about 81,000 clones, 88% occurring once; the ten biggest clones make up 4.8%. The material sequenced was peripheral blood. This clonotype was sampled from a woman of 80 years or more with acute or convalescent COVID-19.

As DNA, the CDR3 is TGTGCCAGCAGTTTTTCCGGGAGATCGGGTTTAGCCAAAAACATTCAGTACTTC. Translated: CASSFSGRSGLAKNIQYF. This chain joins TRBV27 and TRBJ2-4, with a weak D call TRBD2 (6 bases). Germline values: CDR1 MNHEY, CDR2 SMNVEV (reference sequence). The CDR3 is made up of 18 amino acids. The V gene lost 3 bases and the J gene lost 0 bases, with 18 bases spanning the gap.